This TCR beta chain was obtained from a study of cytomegalovirus exposure and HLA in healthy donors. Study-level findings and limits: 164 TCR beta chains were listed as cytomegalovirus-associated. Analysis was performed later, and it showed HLA-associated TCR beta chains to be more clonally expanded than equally common others. Across donors, most TCRs were seen rarely, yet some public ones were widespread.

This PCR relied on a set of 60 Vbeta primers and 13 Jbeta primers. The table came from immunoSEQ multiplex PCR; TCRdb's copy has only in-frame clones and leaves some out. Of under 200,000 clones listed, less than 80% are singletons. Notes on this clone: Its antigen is unidentified.

Sequenced: PBMCs. This TCR was sampled from a man aged 35 to 55 in good health and CMV-seronegative.

CDR3 DNA: TGTGCTAGTGGCCAGGGGGATGGGACAGATACGCAGTATTTT. This gives the protein CASGQGDGTDTQYF. The chain recombines TRBV12-5 with TRBJ2-3, with 7 bases fitting TRBD1. The CDR3 is 14 residues long. Germline values: CDR1 LGHNT, CDR2 FRNRAP. J gave up 3 bases and V 6 bases, and 6 bases lay outside the gene matches.